A few counts support the clone carrying this TCR beta chain. The junction departs from the called germline gene at one end, perhaps through a read error. The CDR3 totals 18 residues. The germline CDR1 and CDR2 sequences are MNHEY and SVGEGT. This sample is part of a study of blood T cells in healthy people across ages. With a J-beta primer mix and a sample-barcoded 5' primer, a second PCR ran about 7 to 11 cycles. MiXCR was run by TCRdb on the 5' RACE reads, yielding one entry per CDR3 protein. The repertoire includes some 1.6 million distinct CDR3 sequences, 30% to 35% of them detected once, and about 10% sits in the top ten.

The sequencing input was blood. This TCR derives from a woman aged 30 to 39 in good health. The chain links TRBV6-2 or TRBV6-3 to TRBJ2-5; 9 bases map to TRBD2. The CDR3 DNA follows: TGTGCCTGCAGCCCCCGGGGACTAGCTGGGGTGAACCAAGAGACCCAGTACTTC. Its protein is CACSPRGLAGVNQETQYF.